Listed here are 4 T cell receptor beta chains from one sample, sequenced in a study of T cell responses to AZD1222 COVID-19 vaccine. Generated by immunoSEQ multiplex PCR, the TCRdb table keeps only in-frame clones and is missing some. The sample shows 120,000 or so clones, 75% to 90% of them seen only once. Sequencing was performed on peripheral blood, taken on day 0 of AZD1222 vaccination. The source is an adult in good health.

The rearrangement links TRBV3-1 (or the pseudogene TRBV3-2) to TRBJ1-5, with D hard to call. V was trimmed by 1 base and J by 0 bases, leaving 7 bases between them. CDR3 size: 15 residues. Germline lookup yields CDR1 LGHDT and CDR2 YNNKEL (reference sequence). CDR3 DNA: TGTGCCAGCAGCCAAGGGGTGTATAGCAATCAGCCCCAGCATTTT. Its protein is CASSQGVYSNQPQHF.

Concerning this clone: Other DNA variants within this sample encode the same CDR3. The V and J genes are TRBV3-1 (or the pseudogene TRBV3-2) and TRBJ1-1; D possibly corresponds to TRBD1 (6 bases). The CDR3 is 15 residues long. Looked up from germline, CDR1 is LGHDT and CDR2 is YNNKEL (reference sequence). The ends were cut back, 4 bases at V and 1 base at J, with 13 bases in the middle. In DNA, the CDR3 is TGTGCCAGCAGCCCACCGGGACACGGGAACACTGAAGCTTTCTTT. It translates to CASSPPGHGNTEAFF.

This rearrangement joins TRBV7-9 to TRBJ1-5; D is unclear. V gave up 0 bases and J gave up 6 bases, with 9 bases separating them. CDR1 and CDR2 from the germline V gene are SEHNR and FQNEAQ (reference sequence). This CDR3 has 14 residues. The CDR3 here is CASSLAGGSQPQHF. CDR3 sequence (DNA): TGTGCCAGCAGCTTAGCGGGCGGGTCTCAGCCCCAGCATTTT.

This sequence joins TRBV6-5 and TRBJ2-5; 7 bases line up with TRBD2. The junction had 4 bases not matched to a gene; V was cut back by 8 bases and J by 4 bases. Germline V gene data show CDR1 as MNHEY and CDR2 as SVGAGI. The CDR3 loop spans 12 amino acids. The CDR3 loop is CASRTSRETQYF. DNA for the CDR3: TGTGCCAGCCGGACTAGTCGAGAGACCCAGTACTTC.